The 27 T cell receptor beta chains below all came from one sample that was sequenced in a study of blood T cell repertoires in COVID-19. This table comes from immunoSEQ multiplex PCR, and its TCRdb copy is limited to in-frame clones, with some not included. The sample has some 93,000 clones, around 88% seen once. Sequencing input: peripheral blood. The source is a man aged 60 to 69 with acute or convalescent COVID-19.

This sequence joins TRBV6-5 and TRBJ1-1; the match to TRBD1 covers 9 bases. V lost 5 bases, J lost 12 bases, and 10 bases stayed unmatched. Per germline, CDR1 MNHEY and CDR2 SVGAGI. There are 13 residues in the CDR3. DNA for the CDR3: TGTGCCAGCAGTCGAACCGGGACAGGGATAACTTTCTTT. Amino acid sequence: CASSRTGTGITFF.

The chain joins TRBV7-2 to TRBJ2-7; TRBD2 agrees at 10 bases. After removal of 3 bases from V and 5 bases from J, the junction contained 10 bases not matched to a gene. Germline V lookup: CDR1 SGHTA, CDR2 FQGNSA. The CDR3 loop spans 16 amino acids. The CDR3 bases are TGTGCCAGCAGCTTTGTGGTAGCGGGGGGTATGAACGAGCAGTACTTC. The encoded protein is CASSFVVAGGMNEQYF. The complete variable domain, with remaining parts taken from reference TRBV7-2 and TRBJ2-7, reads GAGVSQSPSNKVTEKGKDVELRCDPISGHTALYWYRQSLGQGLEFLIYFQGNSAPDKSGLPSDRFSAERTGGSVSTLTIQRTQQEDSAVYLCASSFVVAGGMNEQYFGPGTRLTVT.

In DNA, the CDR3 is TGTGCCAGTAAGAGGGAGATAAATTCACCCCTCCACTTT. Amino acid sequence: CASKREINSPLHF. V and J are TRBV19 and TRBJ1-6; D not resolved. Trimming shortened V by 7 bases and J by 7 bases, and 11 bases separated the two germline ends. Germline CDR1 LNHDA, CDR2 SQIVND (reference sequence). The CDR3 loop spans 13 amino acids.

The CDR3 sequence is CASDSSAGARDTQYF. The CDR3 bases are TGTGCCAGCGATTCATCGGCGGGGGCTAGAGATACGCAGTATTTT. The chain uses TRBV28 and TRBJ2-3; possible D gene TRBD2, 7 bases. CDR1 is MDHEN and CDR2 is SYDVKM in the germline V gene. V was cut by 8 bases and J by 5 bases, with 20 bases left in between. The CDR3 runs to 15 residues.

The CDR3 loop is CSVGLRGGEQYF. CDR3 in DNA: TGCAGCGTTGGGCTACGAGGCGGCGAGCAGTACTTC. This rearrangement joins TRBV29-1 to TRBJ2-7; no definite D call. V shed 4 bases and J shed 6 bases, with 13 bases lying between them. Germline values: CDR1 SQVTM, CDR2 ANQGSEA. This CDR3 comprises 12 residues.

The rearrangement uses TRBV19 and TRBJ2-6; TRBD1 aligns across 11 bases. The CDR3 length is 18 residues. CDR1 and CDR2 from the germline V gene are LNHDA and SQIVND (reference sequence). The J segment lost 2 bases and the V segment lost 3 bases, leaving 6 bases of the junction unmatched. CDR3 sequence (DNA): TGTGCCAGTAGTATCCCGGGACAGGGGGTTGCTGGGGCCAACGTCCTGACTTTC. This encodes CASSIPGQGVAGANVLTF.

As DNA, the CDR3 is TGTGCCAGCAGCCAATCCCCGGGACAAGGGACAGGGGCCCAGCATTTT. This gives the protein CASSQSPGQGTGAQHF. The V and J genes are TRBV16 and TRBJ1-5, with TRBD1 identical over 10 bases. The CDR3 is 16 residues long. V dropped 0 bases and J dropped 11; count of bases not matched to a gene: 10. Germline CDR1 is KGHSY and CDR2 is FQNENV. The full variable domain, in which reference TRBV16 and TRBJ1-5 provide the parts outside the CDR3, is GEEVAQTPKHLVRGEGQKAKLYCAPIKGHSYVFWYQQVLKNEFKFLISFQNENVFDETGMPKERFSAKCLPNSPCSLEIQATKLEDSAVYFCASSQSPGQGTGAQHFGDGTRLSIL.

This chain links TRBV7-8 with TRBJ1-5, with TRBD1 as a possible D gene (6 bases). V was trimmed by 5 bases and J by 7 bases, leaving 12 bases between them. Germline V lookup: CDR1 SGHVS, CDR2 FQNEAQ. The CDR3 is 13 residues long. CDR3 sequence: CASSPGHPQPQHF. In DNA, the CDR3 is TGTGCCAGCAGCCCGGGACATCCCCAGCCCCAGCATTTT. Looking up the rest from reference TRBV7-8 and TRBJ1-5 gives the full variable domain: GAGVSQSPRYKVAKRGQDVALRCDPISGHVSLFWYQQALGQGPEFLTYFQNEAQLDKSGLPSDRFFAERPEGSVSTLKIQRTQQEDSAVYLCASSPGHPQPQHFGDGTRLSIL.

The sample holds one count of this clone. The gene calls are TRBV20-1 and TRBJ1-5, with 7 bases fitting TRBD1. V lost 3 bases and J lost 7; bases outside the gene matches: 9. The CDR3 sequence is 14 residues long. Per germline, CDR1 DFQATT and CDR2 SNEGSKA (reference sequence). The CDR3 DNA is TGCAGTGCTAGTAGAACAGGGGTTGGGCAGCCCCAGCATTTT. Translation: CSASRTGVGQPQHF.

The chain carries TRBV11-3 and TRBJ1-1, with a tentative D call TRBD1 (6 bases). The CDR3 extends over 15 amino acids. V was pared by 3 bases and J by 6 bases, with 17 bases between. From germline, CDR1 is SGHNT and CDR2 YENEEA. CDR3 sequence: CASSLGPGDGAEAFF. The CDR3 DNA reads TGTGCCAGCAGCTTGGGTCCAGGGGATGGGGCTGAAGCTTTCTTT.

The CDR3 loop reads CSVARDSYEQYF. CDR3 nucleotide sequence: TGCAGCGTTGCGCGGGACTCCTACGAGCAGTACTTC. The J gene is TRBJ2-7, the V gene TRBV29-1; weak D call: TRBD2 (6 bases). V lost 4 bases and J lost 0, with 7 bases in between. This CDR3 is built from 12 residues. CDR1 is SQVTM and CDR2 is ANQGSEA in the germline V gene.

V is TRBV5-5 and J is TRBJ2-2; 12 bases map to TRBD2. Germline CDR1 is SGHKS and CDR2 is YYEKEE (reference sequence). V dropped 4 bases and J dropped 4; count of bases not matched to a gene: 8. The CDR3 loop spans 17 amino acids. CDR3 loop: CASSPRLAGVSTGELFF. In DNA, the CDR3 is TGTGCCAGCAGCCCCCGACTAGCGGGGGTATCCACCGGGGAGCTGTTTTTT. Full variable domain (rest looked up from reference TRBV5-5 and TRBJ2-2): DAGVTQSPTHLIKTRGQQVTLRCSPISGHKSVSWYQQVLGQGPQFIFQYYEKEERGRGNFPDRFSARQFPNYSSELNVNALLLGDSALYLCASSPRLAGVSTGELFFGEGSRLTVL.

The rearrangement joins TRBV5-1 to TRBJ1-1; D perhaps matches TRBD1 (5 bases). V lost 6 bases to trimming and J lost 5 bases, with 17 bases between them. This CDR3 comprises 14 residues. The V gene's germline CDR1 is SGHRS and CDR2 YFSETQ. The DNA of the CDR3 is TGCGCCAGCACCGCCAGGGAGGGTGGAACTGAAGCTTTCTTT. This sequence encodes CASTAREGGTEAFF.

The rearrangement links TRBV30 to TRBJ2-3; TRBD2 matches 7 bases. The CDR3 has 15 residues. The V and J ends lost 1 base and 2 bases, in that order; junction bases with no gene match: 6. Germline CDR1 reads GTSNPN; CDR2 reads SVGIG (reference sequence). The CDR3 nucleotides read TGTGCCTGGAGTGCCCGCGGGGGAACCACAGATACGCAGTATTTT. Amino acids: CAWSARGGTTDTQYF.

CDR3 sequence reads: CASSLRPAGFSNQPQHF. For the CDR3, the DNA is TGTGCCAGCAGCCTCAGGCCTGCAGGGTTTAGCAATCAGCCCCAGCATTTT. The chain links TRBV16 to TRBJ1-5, with D perhaps TRBD1 (5 bases). The CDR3 consists of 17 residues. V was trimmed by 4 bases and J by 0 bases, leaving 16 bases between them. From germline, CDR1 is KGHSY and CDR2 FQNENV.

The rearrangement joins TRBV6-6 to TRBJ1-1; no clear D gene. The length of the CDR3 is 13 residues. Per germline, CDR1 MNHNY and CDR2 SVGAGI (reference sequence). Trimming left V 6 bases short and J 1 base short, with 9 bases between. In DNA, the CDR3 is TGTGCCAGCAGGAACAGCAAGAACACTGAAGCTTTCTTT. Amino acids: CASRNSKNTEAFF.

This chain uses TRBV10-3 with TRBJ2-2; 8 nucleotides align to TRBD2. Germline lookup yields CDR1 ENHRY and CDR2 SYGVKD. CDR3 size: 14 residues. V was clipped by 7 bases and J by 1 base; unmatched bases: 2. Here the CDR3 reads CAINLAGNTGELFF. The CDR3 DNA reads as TGTGCCATCAATCTAGCGGGGAACACCGGGGAGCTGTTTTTT.

This clone was recorded only once. The rearrangement links TRBV6-1 to TRBJ2-3; 13 nucleotides line up with TRBD2. Germline assignment: CDR1 MNHNS and CDR2 SASEGT. Trimming took 8 bases from V and 3 from J; bases not matched to a gene: 8. The CDR3 sequence is 16 residues long. The CDR3 sequence is CASGVGLAGVTDTQYF. CDR3 coding DNA: TGTGCCAGCGGTGTTGGACTAGCGGGAGTGACAGATACGCAGTATTTT.

This CDR3 is CASSLDTAFSTDTQYF. DNA for the CDR3: TGTGCCAGCAGCTTGGACACCGCCTTTAGCACAGATACGCAGTATTTT. The chain recombines TRBV7-8 with TRBJ2-3; D is perhaps TRBD1 (5 bases). The V end lost 3 bases, the J end lost 0 bases, and 13 bases lay between the germline ends. The CDR3 has 16 amino acids. Germline V gene sequence: CDR1 SGHVS, CDR2 FQNEAQ.

The chain combines TRBV19 with TRBJ2-7; 8 nucleotides match TRBD2. From germline, CDR1 is LNHDA and CDR2 SQIVND (reference sequence). The CDR3 length is 14 residues. V gave up 3 bases and J gave up 1 base; unmatched junction bases: 2. The CDR3 region is CASSIGGGSYEQYF. The CDR3 DNA follows: TGTGCCAGTAGTATCGGCGGGGGGTCCTACGAGCAGTACTTC.

In regard to this clone: The junction departs from germline at one end; a sequencing error may be responsible. The rearrangement links TRBV29-1 to TRBJ1-2, with 7 positions matching TRBD1. The V gene's germline CDR1 is SQVTM and CDR2 ANQGSEA. The CDR3 length is 13 residues. The CDR3 region has the DNA TGCAGCGCAGGGGGACCGGGGGGCTATCGCTACACCTTC. It encodes CSAGGPGGYRYTF.

The chain employs TRBV5-8 and TRBJ1-2; TRBD1 matches at 12 bases. J was trimmed by 6 bases and V by 1 base; bases with no gene match: 7. The CDR3 runs to 16 residues. In germline, CDR1 is SGHTS, CDR2 YDEGEE. CDR3 DNA sequence: TGTGCCAGCAGCTTGCTTCCGGGACAGGGGGCAAATGGCTACACCTTC. Its protein product is CASSLLPGQGANGYTF. Looking up the rest from reference TRBV5-8 and TRBJ1-2 gives the full variable domain: EAGVTQSPTHLIKTRGQQATLRCSPISGHTSVYWYQQALGLGLQFLLWYDEGEERNRGNFPPRFSGRQFPNYSSELNVNALELEDSALYLCASSLLPGQGANGYTFGSGTRLTVV.

The chain links TRBV11-2 to TRBJ2-3, with 9 bases aligning to TRBD2. CDR3 size: 16 residues. J lost 4 bases, V lost 5 bases, and 10 bases had no gene match. Looked up from germline, CDR1 is SGHAT and CDR2 is FQNNGV. The CDR3: CASSRSGRRMADTQYF. The CDR3 coding sequence is TGTGCCAGCAGCCGTAGCGGGAGAAGGATGGCAGATACGCAGTATTTT.

This chain links TRBV6-5 with TRBJ1-1; TRBD1 might be the D (6 bases). The V gene's germline CDR1 is MNHEY and CDR2 SVGAGI. V lost 8 bases to trimming and J lost 1 base, with 11 bases between them. This CDR3 spans 13 amino acids. The CDR3 sequence is CASRRQANTEAFF. CDR3 in DNA: TGTGCCAGCCGCAGACAGGCGAACACTGAAGCTTTCTTT.

The V and J genes are TRBV6-6 and TRBJ1-4; D gene ambiguous. V lost 8 bases to trimming and J lost 4 bases, with 17 bases between them. This CDR3 is 15 amino acids long. Per germline, CDR1 MNHNY and CDR2 SVGAGI (reference sequence). As DNA, the CDR3 is TGTGCCAGCGCCTCCCCTGGGCGGGTTAATGAAAAACTGTTTTTT. As protein: CASASPGRVNEKLFF.

The CDR3 DNA reads TGTGCCTGGAGTTTCGCTAATGAAAAACTGTTTTTT. It translates to CAWSFANEKLFF. The gene calls are TRBV30 and TRBJ1-4; the D is unclear. CDR1 GTSNPN and CDR2 SVGIG come from the germline V gene (reference sequence). V shed 2 bases and J shed 3 bases, with 4 bases lying between them. This CDR3 contains 12 residues.

This clone showed up just a few times. The chain combines TRBV27 with TRBJ2-5; no reliable D call. V dropped 1 base and J dropped 2 bases, with 8 bases sitting between them. Germline CDR1 and CDR2: MNHEY and SMNVEV (reference sequence). The CDR3 spans 14 residues. The CDR3 region is CASSLFPRQETQYF. CDR3 bases: TGTGCCAGCAGTTTATTTCCCAGACAAGAGACCCAGTACTTC.